This T cell receptor (beta chain) is drawn from a study of cytomegalovirus exposure and HLA in healthy donors. Looking at the study overall: The 550 to 800 first-cohort repertoires and the approximately 130 validation repertoires shared the same platform, a later analysis reported. The study, taken as a whole, reports: In the approximately 120 validation repertoires, a later analysis found that first-cohort TCR clusters tended to co-occur. Researchers reported that three CMV-associated chains were confirmed in vitro as CMV antigen-specific.

Measured with immunoSEQ multiplex PCR; TCRdb has only the in-frame clones, and not every one. In the table there are 260,000 or so clones, approximately 87% of which are singletons. For this clone: Antigen unknown.

This TCR was sampled from a man younger than 35 in good health and CMV-seronegative. Sequenced input: PBMCs.

CDR3 region: CASSSLLRLRDEKLFF. The CDR3 bases are TGTGCCAGCAGCTCTCTTTTAAGGTTGAGGGATGAAAAACTGTTTTTT. The chain has TRBV11-2 and TRBJ1-4; no reliable D call. V was cut by 4 bases and J by 6 bases, with 18 bases left in between. Germline loops: CDR1 SGHAT, CDR2 FQNNGV. The CDR3 sequence is 16 residues long.